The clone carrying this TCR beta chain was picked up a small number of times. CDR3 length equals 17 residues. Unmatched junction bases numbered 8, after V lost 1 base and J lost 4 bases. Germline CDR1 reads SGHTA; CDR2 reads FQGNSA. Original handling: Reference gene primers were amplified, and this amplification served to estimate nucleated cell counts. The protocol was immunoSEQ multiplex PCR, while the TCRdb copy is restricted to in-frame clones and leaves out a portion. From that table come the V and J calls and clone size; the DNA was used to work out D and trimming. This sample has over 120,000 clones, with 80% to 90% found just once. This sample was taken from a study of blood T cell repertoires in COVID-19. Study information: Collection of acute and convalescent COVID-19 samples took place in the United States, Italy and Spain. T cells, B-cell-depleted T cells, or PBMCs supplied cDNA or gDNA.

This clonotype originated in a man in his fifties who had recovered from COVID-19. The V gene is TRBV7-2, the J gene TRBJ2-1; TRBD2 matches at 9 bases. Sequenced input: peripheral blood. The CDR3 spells CASSLGVGTSRYNEQFF. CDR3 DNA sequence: TGTGCCAGCAGCTTAGGGGTGGGGACTAGCCGTTACAATGAGCAGTTCTTC.